This T cell receptor beta chain was captured in a study of glioma-infiltrating T cells. Regarding the study as a whole: Non-neoplastic patients had below-expected tissue-blood divergence, while all gliomas exceeded expectation.

The iRepertoire nested amplicon-rescue multiplex PCR amplified TCR alpha and beta CDR3s from RNA. TCRdb itself ran the multiplex PCR reads through MiXCR, one entry per CDR3 protein. This sample has fewer than 200,000 distinct CDR3 sequences, with around 45% found just once. With regard to this clonotype: Its antigen is undetermined.

Sequences were obtained from glioma tissue, nonneoplastic brain tissue, or PBMCs (not recorded which). The clonotype comes from a human donor with low-grade glioma or glioblastoma, undergoing nonglioma brain surgery, or in good health (not recorded which).

The CDR3: CSASGGLAGSSYEQYF. The DNA for the CDR3 is TGCAGTGCTAGCGGGGGACTAGCGGGGTCCTCCTACGAGCAGTACTTC. The chain links TRBV20-1 to TRBJ2-7; 13 bases are a match to TRBD2. The ends lost 3 bases at V and 0 bases at J; junction bases unmatched: 5. From germline, CDR1 is DFQATT and CDR2 SNEGSKA (reference sequence). The CDR3 has 16 amino acids.